A single sample is the source of the 3 T cell receptor beta chains below, sequenced in a study of T cells in Graves' hyperthyroidism and ophthalmopathy. Using RNA transcripts as the source, TCR beta CDR3 regions were amplified. Carried out on the TCR CDR3, a first-round RT-PCR used the HTBI primer set. One entry per CDR3 protein, called by TCRdb with MiXCR from the multiplex PCR reads. The sample yields around 620,000 distinct CDR3 sequences, around 15% seen once. Material: blood. Receptors were obtained from a woman under 40 with Graves' hyperthyroidism.

This clonotype was picked up many times. The rearrangement links TRBV5-1 to TRBJ2-5, with TRBD1 as a possible D gene (6 bases). V was cut by 4 bases and J by 5 bases, with 18 bases left in between. CDR1 is SGHRS and CDR2 is YFSETQ in the germline V gene. The CDR3 is 15 amino acids. The CDR3 loop reads CASSQGHTQRETQYF. DNA for the CDR3: TGCGCCAGCAGCCAGGGACATACCCAGAGGGAGACCCAGTACTTC.

This clonotype has just a few counts. The genes are TRBV6-2 or TRBV6-3 and TRBJ2-7; D call uncertain. The ends were cut back, 4 bases at V and 1 base at J, with 11 bases in the middle. The CDR3 consists of 14 residues. The germline V gene has CDR1 MNHEY and CDR2 SVGEGT. CDR3 nucleotides: TGTGCCAGCAGTTCCTCTGACACTTCCTACGAGCAGTACTTC. Its translation: CASSSSDTSYEQYF.

In its sample, this clonotype was seen a few times. The V and J genes are TRBV20-1 and TRBJ2-7; 7 nucleotides match TRBD1. This CDR3 is built from 17 residues. Germline V gene sequence: CDR1 DFQATT, CDR2 SNEGSKA (reference sequence). Trimming at V came to 1 base and at J to 3 bases, leaving 15 bases not matched to a gene. CDR3 region: CSARAETGVRNGYEQYF. Here the CDR3 DNA reads TGCAGTGCTAGAGCGGAAACAGGGGTTAGGAACGGCTACGAGCAGTACTTC.